What follows are 27 T cell receptor beta chains derived from one specimen sequenced in a study of radiation and T cells in renal cell carcinoma. As to time point: baseline pretreatment blood. As for treatment: 15 Gy SBRT to primary tumor, nephrectomy 4 weeks later. The method was immunoSEQ multiplex PCR; TCRdb's version includes in-frame clones alone and lacks a portion of them. The data hold 100,000 or so clones, with approximately 86% observed a single time. This sample comprised blood, obtained from a patient whose treatment included radiotherapy and nephrectomy. Receptors were obtained from a man aged 45-60 years with renal cell carcinoma.

The rearrangement uses TRBV6-5 and TRBJ2-3; D might be TRBD1 or TRBD2, each matching 5 bases. This CDR3 has 14 residues. The germline V and J ends were trimmed by 2 bases and 3 bases, with 9 bases remaining between them. Germline CDR1 is MNHEY and CDR2 is SVGAGI. CDR3 sequence reads: CASSYGGGTDTQYF. DNA for the CDR3: TGTGCCAGCAGTTACGGGGGTGGGACAGATACGCAGTATTTT.

V usage is TRBV7-2 and J usage is TRBJ1-4; D not resolved. V dropped 4 bases and J dropped 6 bases, with 3 bases sitting between them. Per germline, CDR1 SGHTA and CDR2 FQGNSA. CDR3 length: 11 amino acids. CDR3 amino acids: CASSSDEKLFF. The CDR3 DNA is TGTGCCAGCAGCTCCGATGAAAAACTGTTTTTT.

This clone was detected only once. The J gene is TRBJ1-3, the V gene TRBV29-1, with TRBD1 identical over 10 bases. V lost 6 bases and J lost 2; bases outside the gene matches: 4. Germline assignment: CDR1 SQVTM and CDR2 ANQGSEA. The CDR3 runs to 14 residues. DNA of the CDR3: TGCAGCGTCGGGACAGGGGCGACTGGAAACACCATATATTTT. It specifies CSVGTGATGNTIYF.

The chain employs TRBV23-1 and TRBJ2-3, with unresolved D. TRBV23-1 falls under the ORF class, with uncertain function. The CDR3 spans 10 residues. V lost 6 bases and J 6 bases, leaving 4 bases between the germline ends. CDR3 sequence: CASSPDTQYF. DNA for the CDR3: TGCGCCAGCAGCCCGGATACGCAGTATTTT.

This chain uses TRBV27 with TRBJ1-2; a possible D gene is TRBD1 (5 bases). Trimming removed 3 bases from V and 7 bases from J, with 18 bases in between. The CDR3 has 15 residues. Germline V gene lookup returns CDR1 MNHEY and CDR2 SMNVEV (reference sequence). As DNA, the CDR3 is TGTGCCAGCAGTTTCTACCTCGGGGGAAGAGGTGGCTACACCTTC. Translated: CASSFYLGGRGGYTF.

This chain links TRBV7-2 with TRBJ1-3; 9 bases are a match to TRBD1. CDR3 length: 17 residues. V shed 5 bases, J shed 0 bases, and the junction held 8 bases outside the gene matches. The V gene's germline CDR1 is SGHTA and CDR2 FQGNSA. CDR3 nucleotide sequence: TGTGCCAGCAGCATCGTCGGGACAGGGTTCTCTGGAAACACCATATATTTT. As protein: CASSIVGTGFSGNTIYF.

The gene calls are TRBV18 and TRBJ2-5; TRBD1 aligns across 7 bases. Trimming took 2 bases from V and 2 from J; bases not matched to a gene: 11. This CDR3 is built from 17 residues. Per germline, CDR1 KGHSH and CDR2 LQKENI. The CDR3 coding sequence is TGTGCCAGCTCACCAAGGAGACAGGGCCCGTTTCAAGAGACCCAGTACTTC. It encodes CASSPRRQGPFQETQYF. Full variable domain (rest looked up from reference TRBV18 and TRBJ2-5): NAGVMQNPRHLVRRRGQEARLRCSPMKGHSHVYWYRQLPEEGLKFMVYLQKENIIDESGMPKERFSAEFPKEGPSILRIQQVVRGDSAAYFCASSPRRQGPFQETQYFGPGTRLLVL.

This chain uses TRBV10-3 with TRBJ2-1; D gene unclear. The CDR3 extends over 13 amino acids. V shed 0 bases and J shed 4 bases, with 4 bases lying between them. Germline V gene sequence: CDR1 ENHRY, CDR2 SYGVKD. For the CDR3, the DNA is TGTGCCATCAGTGAGTCCCCATACAATGAGCAGTTCTTC. It specifies CAISESPYNEQFF.

The V and J genes are TRBV10-3 and TRBJ1-1; D possibly corresponds to TRBD1 (5 bases). Germline assignment: CDR1 ENHRY and CDR2 SYGVKD. Trimming took off 10 bases at V and 3 bases at J, with 12 bases between the two ends. The CDR3 covers 12 residues. The CDR3 DNA follows: TGTGCCACGGCCGGGGGGGACACTGAAGCTTTCTTT. This translates into CATAGGDTEAFF.

The rearrangement joins TRBV5-1 to TRBJ2-5; D not resolved. This CDR3 has 14 amino acids. The germline V gene encodes CDR1 SGHRS and CDR2 YFSETQ. V lost 0 bases and J 0 bases, leaving 6 bases between the germline ends. In DNA, the CDR3 is TGCGCCAGCAGCTTGGAACCGAACCAAGAGACCCAGTACTTC. Translating it yields CASSLEPNQETQYF.

The V gene is TRBV7-2, the J gene TRBJ2-5; D is ambiguous. V was trimmed by 0 bases and J by 0 bases, leaving 2 bases between them. The CDR3 runs to 13 residues. Germline lookup yields CDR1 SGHTA and CDR2 FQGNSA. CDR3 region: CASSLAHQETQYF. CDR3 DNA: TGTGCCAGCAGCTTAGCGCACCAAGAGACCCAGTACTTC.

The V and J genes are TRBV5-5 and TRBJ1-4, with D tentatively TRBD1 (5 bases). CDR3 length equals 15 residues. Germline CDR1 and CDR2: SGHKS and YYEKEE (reference sequence). The V and J ends lost 4 bases and 4 bases respectively, with 14 bases between them. The CDR3 is CASSRAGTYNEKLFF. CDR3 sequence (DNA): TGTGCCAGCAGCCGAGCAGGGACCTATAATGAAAAACTGTTTTTT.

The chain combines TRBV6-6 with TRBJ1-2; no definite D call. CDR1 is MNHNY and CDR2 is SVGAGI in the germline V gene (reference sequence). There are 13 residues in the CDR3. Trimming left V 2 bases short and J 6 bases short, with 10 bases between. The CDR3 region has the DNA TGTGCCAGCAGTTACGGCCAGCAACATGGCTACACCTTC. This sequence encodes CASSYGQQHGYTF.

The CDR3 loop is CASMWMVAGVSYEQYF. For the CDR3, the DNA is TGTGCCAGCATGTGGATGGTAGCGGGAGTGTCCTACGAGCAGTACTTC. The gene calls are TRBV2 and TRBJ2-7; 9 bases agree with TRBD2. CDR1 and CDR2 (germline): SNHLY, FYNNEI. CDR3 length: 16 amino acids. J was trimmed by 1 base and V by 7 bases; bases with no gene match: 11.

The rearrangement uses TRBV7-8 and TRBJ2-1, with 14 nucleotides matching TRBD2. With V trimmed by 5 bases and J by 15 bases, 6 bases remained unmatched. Germline CDR1 is SGHVS and CDR2 is FQNEAQ. The length of the CDR3 is 13 residues. The CDR3 nucleotides read TGTGCCAGCAGCCCAGGGACTAGCGGGAGTTCGTTCTTC. It is translated as CASSPGTSGSSFF.

This clone was seen a single time. This chain connects TRBV5-1 to TRBJ2-7; TRBD1 matches 11 bases. The germline CDR1 and CDR2 sequences are SGHRS and YFSETQ. This CDR3 has 14 residues. The V gene end was trimmed by 4 bases and the J gene end by 4 bases; junction bases not matched to a gene: 4. This chain's CDR3 is CASSGQGAVYEQYF. CDR3 bases: TGCGCCAGCAGCGGACAGGGGGCAGTGTACGAGCAGTACTTC.

This clone has a single count. The rearrangement uses TRBV19 and TRBJ1-2; the D gene is possibly TRBD1 (6 bases). Germline loops: CDR1 LNHDA, CDR2 SQIVND (reference sequence). The CDR3 runs 16 residues. The V end was cut by 7 bases, the J end by 2 bases, with 20 bases between. The CDR3 sequence is CASTGVLWGPNYGYTF. CDR3 DNA sequence: TGTGCCAGTACCGGTGTCCTCTGGGGGCCCAACTATGGCTACACCTTC.

The V and J genes are TRBV19 and TRBJ2-3; D ambiguous. V was clipped by 8 bases and J by 5 bases, with 8 bases between them. The CDR3 covers 11 residues. Germline values: CDR1 LNHDA, CDR2 SQIVND (reference sequence). CDR3 nucleotides: TGTGCCAGTTCGGCACAAGATACGCAGTATTTT. Translation gives CASSAQDTQYF.

The genes are TRBV9 and TRBJ2-1; the D call may be TRBD1 or TRBD2 (6 bases each). The germline V and J ends were trimmed by 0 bases and 3 bases, with 13 bases remaining between them. This CDR3 has 16 residues. Germline-derived CDR1 and CDR2 are SGDLS and YYNGEE. The CDR3 coding sequence is TGTGCCAGCAGCGTAGGTTCCGGGGGCATCTACAATGAGCAGTTCTTC. It codes for CASSVGSGGIYNEQFF.

J is TRBJ2-3 and V is TRBV9; 12 bases fit TRBD2. V lost 1 base and J lost 5; bases outside the gene matches: 5. The CDR3 is 16 residues long. Germline CDR1 reads SGDLS; CDR2 reads YYNGEE. The CDR3 region has the DNA TGTGCCAGCAGCGTACTAGCGGGAGGGCCGGAAGATACGCAGTATTTT. Its translation is CASSVLAGGPEDTQYF. The full variable domain, its missing parts supplied by reference TRBV9 and TRBJ2-3, is DSGVTQTPKHLITATGQRVTLRCSPRSGDLSVYWYQQSLDQGLQFLIQYYNGEERAKGNILERFSAQQFPDLHSELNLSSLELGDSALYFCASSVLAGGPEDTQYFGPGTRLTVL.

J is TRBJ1-1 and V is TRBV4-2, with a weak D call TRBD1 (6 bases). Trimming pared 1 base from V and 10 bases from J, leaving 10 bases between. This CDR3 is built from 12 residues. Germline values: CDR1 LGHNA, CDR2 YNFKEQ. CDR3 bases: TGTGCCAGCAGCCAAGTGGGAGGGGGAGCTTTCTTT. Protein product: CASSQVGGGAFF.

The chain links TRBV6-1 to TRBJ1-5, with D perhaps matching TRBD1 (6 bases). The CDR3 has 13 amino acids. Between the trimmed V and J ends, which lost 4 bases and 5 bases, there was a span of 9 bases. Germline CDR1 and CDR2: MNHNS and SASEGT. The CDR3 is CASSGDTYQPQHF. The CDR3 DNA follows: TGTGCCAGCAGTGGGGACACCTATCAGCCCCAGCATTTT.

The CDR3 protein is CASSLESHGETQYF. For the CDR3, the DNA is TGTGCCAGCAGCCTGGAGAGCCATGGAGAGACCCAGTACTTC. This chain joins TRBV7-9 and TRBJ2-5, with D hard to call. V dropped 5 bases and J dropped 4 bases, with 14 bases sitting between them. In germline, CDR1 is SEHNR, CDR2 FQNEAQ (reference sequence). This CDR3 has 14 amino acids.

The rearrangement joins TRBV11-2 to TRBJ1-2; tentatively, D is TRBD1 (5 bases). The V gene's germline CDR1 is SGHAT and CDR2 FQNNGV. This CDR3 contains 13 residues. V was clipped by 2 bases and J by 8 bases, with 12 bases between them. For the CDR3, the DNA is TGTGCCAGCAGCTTAACCAGGGATCAAGGCTACACCTTC. Protein: CASSLTRDQGYTF.

The rearrangement joins TRBV19 to TRBJ1-5; tentatively, D is TRBD1 (5 bases). The CDR3 extends over 14 amino acids. CDR1 is LNHDA and CDR2 is SQIVND in the germline V gene (reference sequence). The V gene lost 5 bases and the J gene lost 3 bases, with 11 bases spanning the gap. CDR3 loop: CASSLARDNQPQHF. The DNA of the CDR3 is TGTGCCAGTAGTCTTGCCAGGGACAATCAGCCCCAGCATTTT.

V usage is TRBV15 and J usage is TRBJ2-7, with 7 bases aligning to TRBD2. The CDR3 contains 15 residues. From germline, CDR1 is LNHNV and CDR2 YYDKDF (reference sequence). The V segment lost 0 bases and the J segment 3 bases; nucleotides outside the gene matches: 5. The CDR3, as DNA: TGTGCCACCAGCAGAGACCGCGGGAGTATCTACGAGCAGTACTTC. This encodes CATSRDRGSIYEQYF.

The chain links TRBV25-1 to TRBJ2-1, with TRBD1 matching over 9 bases. The V segment lost 6 bases and the J segment 7 bases; nucleotides outside the gene matches: 7. Germline CDR1 reads MGHDK; CDR2 reads SYGVNS. The CDR3 loop spans 14 amino acids. The CDR3 protein is CASSRQGGINEQFF. In nucleotides, the CDR3 is TGTGCCAGCAGCCGACAGGGGGGAATAAATGAGCAGTTCTTC. The full variable domain, with the rest looked up from reference TRBV25-1 and TRBJ2-1, is EADIYQTPRYLVIGTGKKITLECSQTMGHDKMYWYQQDPGMELHLIHYSYGVNSTEKGDLSSESTVSRIRTEHFPLTLESARPSHTSQYLCASSRQGGINEQFFGPGTRLTVL.